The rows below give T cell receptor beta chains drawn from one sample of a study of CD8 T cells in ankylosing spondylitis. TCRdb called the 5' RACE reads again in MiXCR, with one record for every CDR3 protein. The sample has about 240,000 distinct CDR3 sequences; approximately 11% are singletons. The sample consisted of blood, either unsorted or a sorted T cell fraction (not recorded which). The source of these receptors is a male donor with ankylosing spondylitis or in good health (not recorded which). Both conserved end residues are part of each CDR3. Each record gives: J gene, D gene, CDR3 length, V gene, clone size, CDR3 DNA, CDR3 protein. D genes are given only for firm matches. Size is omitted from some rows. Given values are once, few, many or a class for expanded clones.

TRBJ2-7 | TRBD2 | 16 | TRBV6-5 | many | TGTGCCAGCAGTTACTCGCCCGGGACTAGCGGGAAAAGAGAGTACTTC | CASSYSPGTSGKREYF
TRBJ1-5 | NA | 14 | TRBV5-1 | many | TGCGCCAGCAGCCCAACAGGTTCCAATCAGCCCCAGCATTTT | CASSPTGSNQPQHF
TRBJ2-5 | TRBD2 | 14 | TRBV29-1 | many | TGCAGCGTTGAAAGGACTAGAGATCAAGAGACCCAGTACTTC | CSVERTRDQETQYF
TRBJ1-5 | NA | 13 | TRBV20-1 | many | TGCAGTGCTTCCGACAGGAGCGATCAGCCCCAGCATTTT | CSASDRSDQPQHF
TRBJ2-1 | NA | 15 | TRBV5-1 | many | TGCGCCAGCAGCTTGGGGGGGCTCAACTACAATGAGCAGTTCTTC | CASSLGGLNYNEQFF
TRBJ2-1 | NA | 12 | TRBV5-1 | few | TGCGCCAGCAGCATTTATAGCAATGAGCAGTTCTTC | CASSIYSNEQFF
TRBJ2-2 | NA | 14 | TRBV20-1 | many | TGCAGTGCGTATGCCAGGGGGAACACCGGGGAGCTGTTTTTT | CSAYARGNTGELFF
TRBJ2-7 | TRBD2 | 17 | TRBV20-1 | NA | TGCAGTGCTAGCACCCCGGGACTAGCGGGAGGTACCCACGAGCAGTACTTC | CSASTPGLAGGTHEQYF
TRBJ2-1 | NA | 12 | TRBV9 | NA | TGTGCCAGCAGCGATCAGTACAATGAGCAGTTCTTC | CASSDQYNEQFF
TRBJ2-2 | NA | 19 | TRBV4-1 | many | TGCGCCAGCAGCCAAGGAGGGATGGTTTTGGGGGCGAACACCGGGGAGCTGTTTTTT | CASSQGGMVLGANTGELFF
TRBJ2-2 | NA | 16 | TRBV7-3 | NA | TGTGCCAGCAGCTTATTTCCCCCAACGAACACCGGGGAGCTGTTTTTT | CASSLFPPTNTGELFF
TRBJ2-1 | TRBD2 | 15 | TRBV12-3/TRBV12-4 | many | TGTGCCGTACAAAGCGGGGGGCAGGGCTACAATGAGCAGTTCTTC | CAVQSGGQGYNEQFF
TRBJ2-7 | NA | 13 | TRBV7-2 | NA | TGTGCCACCGCGGACAGTTCGGACTACGAGCAGTACTTC | CATADSSDYEQYF
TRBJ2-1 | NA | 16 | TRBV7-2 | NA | TGTGCCAGCAGCGAAAACTTCAGGGCTCGGGCAGGAGAGCAGTTCTTC | CASSENFRARAGEQFF
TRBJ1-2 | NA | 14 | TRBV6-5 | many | TGTGCCAGCAGTTCCCGACCGCAGGACTATGGCTACACCTTC | CASSSRPQDYGYTF
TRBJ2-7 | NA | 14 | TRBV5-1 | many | TGCGCCAGCAGCTCTCCTAGCGTCTTAAACGAGCAGTACTTC | CASSSPSVLNEQYF
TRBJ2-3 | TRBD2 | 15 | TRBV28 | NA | TGTGCCAGCAGTTTAAGTTTGAGCGGGACGGTTACGCAGTATTTT | CASSLSLSGTVTQYF
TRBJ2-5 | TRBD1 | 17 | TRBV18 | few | TGTGCCAGCTCACCAAAGGAGAGGGACAGTAGAAAAGAGACCCAGTACTTC | CASSPKERDSRKETQYF
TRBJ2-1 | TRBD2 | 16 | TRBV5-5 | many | TGTGCCAGCAGCTTTAGCGGGCGGGGGTCCTACAATGAGCAGTTCTTC | CASSFSGRGSYNEQFF
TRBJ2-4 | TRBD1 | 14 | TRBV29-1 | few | TGCAGCGTTGGGGGCAGGGGGCCTACAAACATTCAGTACTTC | CSVGGRGPTNIQYF
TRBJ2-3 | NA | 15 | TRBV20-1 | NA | TGCAGTGCCTTCGGGACGGATGCTAGCACAGATACGCAGTATTTT | CSAFGTDASTDTQYF
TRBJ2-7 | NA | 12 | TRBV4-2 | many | TGTGCCAGCAGCCAAGAAACCTACGAGCAGTACTTC | CASSQETYEQYF
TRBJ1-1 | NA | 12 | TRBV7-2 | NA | TGTGCCAGCAGGACAAACACATGGGAAGCTTTCTTT | CASRTNTWEAFF
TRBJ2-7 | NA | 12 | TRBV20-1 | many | TGCAGTGCTAGAGAGACGGGTTACGAGCAGTACTTC | CSARETGYEQYF
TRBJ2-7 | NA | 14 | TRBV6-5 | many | TGTGCCAGCAGTTACTCGTCTCCGGGCTACGAGCAGTACTTC | CASSYSSPGYEQYF
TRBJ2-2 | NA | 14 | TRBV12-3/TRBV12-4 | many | TGTGCCAGCGCCGTAGCCTTGGTCACCGGGGAGCTGTTTTTT | CASAVALVTGELFF
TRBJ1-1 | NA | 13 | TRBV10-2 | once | TGCGCCAGCAGTGCAGGTCTGAACACTGAAGCTTTCTTT | CASSAGLNTEAFF
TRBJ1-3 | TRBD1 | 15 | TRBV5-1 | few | TGCGCCAGCAGCGGCGGACAGGGCGCTATGGGCACCATATATTTT | CASSGGQGAMGTIYF
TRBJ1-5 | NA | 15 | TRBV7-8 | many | TGTGCCAGCAGCTTTGGTTTCGGGGGGGGTCAGCCCCAGCATTTT | CASSFGFGGGQPQHF
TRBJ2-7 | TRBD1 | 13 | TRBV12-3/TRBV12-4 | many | TGTGCCAGCAGTTTATCAGGGGGTGTCGAGCAGTACTTC | CASSLSGGVEQYF
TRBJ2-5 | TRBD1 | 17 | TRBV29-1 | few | TGCAGCGTTGAAATTCTACAACCGGGACAGGTGGGGGAGACCCAGTACTTC | CSVEILQPGQVGETQYF
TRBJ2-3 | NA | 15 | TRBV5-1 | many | TGCGCCAGCAAAATTGAAGGGGGGAACACAGATACGCAGTATTTT | CASKIEGGNTDTQYF
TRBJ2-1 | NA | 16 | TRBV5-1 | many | TGCGCCAGCAGCTTGGAACAGGGGGGGTTTTCCAATGAGCAGTTCTTC | CASSLEQGGFSNEQFF
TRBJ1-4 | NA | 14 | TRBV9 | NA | TGTGCCAGCAGCGCCCCTCGAAATAATGAAAAACTGTTTTTT | CASSAPRNNEKLFF
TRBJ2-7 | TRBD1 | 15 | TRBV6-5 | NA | TGTGCCAGCAGTTACATTGGCAGGGGGCGAGACGAGCAGTACTTC | CASSYIGRGRDEQYF
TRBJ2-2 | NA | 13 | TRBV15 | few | TGTGCCACCAGCTCTCGGGACCCCGGCGAGCTGTTTTTT | CATSSRDPGELFF
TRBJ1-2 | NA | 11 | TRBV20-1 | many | TGCAGTGCTCCCCGCCTTCGTGGCTACACCTTC | CSAPRLRGYTF
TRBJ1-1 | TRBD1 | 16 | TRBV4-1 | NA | TGCGCCAGCAGCCAAGAAGGGACAGGAGGGGACACTGAAGCTTTCTTT | CASSQEGTGGDTEAFF
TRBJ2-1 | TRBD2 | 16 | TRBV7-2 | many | TGTGCCAGCAGCCCACCTTTCAGCGGGGGGGCCGGGGAGCAGTTCTTC | CASSPPFSGGAGEQFF
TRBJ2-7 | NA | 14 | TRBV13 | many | TGTGCCAGCAGCTCCCGGGGCAGCGTCTACGAGCAGTACTTC | CASSSRGSVYEQYF
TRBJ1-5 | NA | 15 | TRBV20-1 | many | TGCAGTGCTAGCGGGGGGCCCCTGGCGTGGCAGCCCCAGCATTTT | CSASGGPLAWQPQHF
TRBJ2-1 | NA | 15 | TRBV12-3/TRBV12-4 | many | TGTGCCAGCAGTACTCCGGGACGCAGCTACAATGAGCAGTTCTTC | CASSTPGRSYNEQFF
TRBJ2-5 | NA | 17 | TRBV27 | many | TGTGCCAGCGCCTCTTCGGGGGCGTTACACTACGGGGAGACCCAGTACTTC | CASASSGALHYGETQYF